The 32 T cell receptor beta chains reported below all come from one sample, sequenced in a study of T-cell reconstitution after alpha-beta-depleted transplantation in children. The TCRbeta library was prepared with unique molecular identifiers. MiXCR, run by TCRdb on the PCR reads, gives a single entry per CDR3 protein. Counted here are about 400,000 distinct CDR3 sequences, roughly 17% occurring once; the ten biggest clones make up around 28%. Source: PBMCs, mostly from graft donor cells, taken 360 days after TCRalphabeta/CD19-depleted stem cell transplant. These receptor sequences come from a boy under two years old who had a stem cell transplant for Wiskott-Aldrich syndrome, so the T cells may come from the graft donor.

The chain recombines TRBV7-2 with TRBJ2-3, with D tentatively TRBD2 (5 bases). Germline-derived CDR1 and CDR2 are SGHTA and FQGNSA. The CDR3 totals 14 residues. Trimming shortened V by 4 bases and J by 9 bases, and 17 bases separated the two germline ends. CDR3 amino acids: CASSSTEGPGTQYF. In DNA, the CDR3 is TGTGCCAGCAGCTCAACGGAAGGGCCGGGGACGCAGTATTTT.

On this clonotype: This could be a read error, since a much larger clone is one nucleotide away. This chain connects TRBV5-6 to TRBJ2-5; D unclear. CDR1 is SGHDT and CDR2 is YYEEEE in the germline V gene. Trimming pared 3 bases from V and 2 bases from J, leaving 5 bases between. This CDR3 has 12 residues. CDR3 loop: CASSWDQETQYF. DNA for the CDR3: TGTGCCAGCAGCTGGGATCAAGAGACCCAGTACTTC.

This chain links TRBV29-1 with TRBJ2-1, with 12 bases fitting TRBD2. The CDR3 has 18 residues. Germline CDR1 reads SQVTM; CDR2 reads ANQGSEA. J gave up 0 bases and V 4 bases, and 10 bases lay outside the gene matches. The CDR3 region is CSVGRRLAGAHSYNEQFF. The CDR3 region has the DNA TGCAGCGTTGGAAGGAGACTAGCGGGAGCCCACTCCTACAATGAGCAGTTCTTC.

The rearrangement joins TRBV5-1 to TRBJ2-5, with a possible D match to TRBD1 (6 bases). Germline V gene lookup returns CDR1 SGHRS and CDR2 YFSETQ. CDR3 length: 14 amino acids. Trimming cost V 4 bases and J 1 base, with 11 bases left between them. For the CDR3, the DNA is TGCGCCAGCAGCCATGGACAGCTCCAAGAGACCCAGTACTTC. Its protein product is CASSHGQLQETQYF.

This clonotype occurred a few times. The V call is TRBV10-3, the J call TRBJ1-5; weak D call: TRBD1 (5 bases). The ends were cut back, 1 base at V and 6 bases at J, with 10 bases in the middle. Looked up from germline, CDR1 is ENHRY and CDR2 is SYGVKD. The CDR3 runs to 14 residues. CDR3 region: CAISEFQGGQPQHF. The CDR3 nucleotides read TGTGCCATCAGTGAGTTCCAGGGAGGTCAGCCCCAGCATTTT.

By frequency in the sample, this clonotype is medium-sized (0.01 to 0.1%). J is TRBJ2-1 and V is TRBV6-4; TRBD1 aligns across 9 bases. This CDR3 spans 14 amino acids. V gave up 5 bases and J gave up 4 bases; unmatched junction bases: 3. Germline loops: CDR1 MRHNA, CDR2 SNTAGT. The CDR3 loop is CASSWDRAYNEQFF. Here the CDR3 DNA reads TGTGCCAGCAGTTGGGACAGGGCTTACAATGAGCAGTTCTTC.

This sequence joins TRBV12-3 or TRBV12-4 and TRBJ2-1, with 8 positions matching TRBD1. With 1 base clipped from V and 7 bases from J, the junction kept 12 bases outside the gene matches. CDR3 length: 17 residues. The CDR3 nucleotides are TGTGCCAGCAGTTTAGTCCCCTGGGACAGGCTACGGAATGAGCAGTTCTTC. Translating gives CASSLVPWDRLRNEQFF.

The CDR3, as DNA: TGTGCCACCAGGAGTAGCGGGAGGAGGGAGACCCAGTACTTC. Translating gives CATRSSGRRETQYF. The chain links TRBV15 to TRBJ2-5; TRBD2 matches at 10 bases. Germline values: CDR1 LNHNV, CDR2 YYDKDF (reference sequence). CDR3 length equals 14 residues. The V gene end was trimmed by 6 bases and the J gene end by 5 bases; junction bases not matched to a gene: 6.

This clonotype has more than one count but fewer than ten. The rearrangement uses TRBV20-1 and TRBJ2-1; no reliable D call. Germline V gene sequence: CDR1 DFQATT, CDR2 SNEGSKA (reference sequence). V shed 0 bases and J shed 0 bases, with 9 bases lying between them. The CDR3 contains 15 residues. This CDR3 is CSARETGNSYNEQFF. The DNA of the CDR3 is TGCAGTGCTAGAGAGACTGGTAACTCCTACAATGAGCAGTTCTTC.

This clonotype turned up a few times. The rearrangement links TRBV7-9 to TRBJ2-5, with 7 bases identical to TRBD2. CDR3 length equals 14 residues. The trim removed 6 bases at V and 1 base at J, leaving 5 bases unmatched. The V gene's germline CDR1 is SEHNR and CDR2 FQNEAQ (reference sequence). The CDR3 nucleotides read TGTGCCAGCAGATCGGGGGGAGTCCAAGAGACCCAGTACTTC. Protein: CASRSGGVQETQYF.

V usage is TRBV20-1 and J usage is TRBJ2-2; weak D call: TRBD1 (6 bases). The CDR3 covers 13 residues. The V and J ends lost 3 bases and 7 bases respectively, with 12 bases between them. The germline V gene encodes CDR1 DFQATT and CDR2 SNEGSKA (reference sequence). The CDR3 here is CSASTGTFGELFF. The CDR3 DNA reads TGCAGTGCTAGCACAGGGACATTCGGGGAGCTGTTTTTT.

In its sample, this clonotype was seen a few times. The V call is TRBV16, the J call TRBJ2-7, with D unresolved. CDR1 is KGHSY, CDR2 FQNENV, per germline. V was shortened by 2 bases and J by 7 bases, with 12 bases between the two germline ends. The CDR3 is 13 residues long. The CDR3 loop is CASSQVNTKEQYF. In DNA, the CDR3 is TGTGCCAGCAGCCAAGTCAATACTAAGGAGCAGTACTTC.

The V and J genes are TRBV15 and TRBJ1-1; D might be TRBD1 (6 bases). Germline-derived CDR1 and CDR2 are LNHNV and YYDKDF (reference sequence). The germline V and J ends were trimmed by 3 bases and 11 bases, with 10 bases remaining between them. CDR3 length: 11 amino acids. Here the CDR3 reads CATSRGARAFF. The CDR3 DNA reads as TGTGCCACCAGCAGGGGGGCGAGGGCTTTCTTT.

The chain carries TRBV5-1 and TRBJ2-5; 9 bases match TRBD2. V lost 5 bases to trimming and J lost 4 bases; unmatched junction nucleotides: 12. This CDR3 region has 16 residues. Per the germline V gene, CDR1 is SGHRS and CDR2 is YFSETQ. The chain's CDR3 is CASSVPSGIGRETQYF. CDR3 coding DNA: TGCGCCAGCAGTGTTCCTAGCGGGATCGGAAGAGAGACCCAGTACTTC.

This clonotype came up a few times. V and J are TRBV4-1 and TRBJ2-6; a weak D match, TRBD1 (6 bases). This CDR3 is 16 amino acids long. CDR1 is MGHRA, CDR2 YSYEKL, per germline. Trimming removed 2 bases at V and 2 bases at J, with 10 bases between. CDR3 sequence reads: CASSQPPGAGANVLTF. The DNA of the CDR3 is TGCGCCAGCAGCCAACCCCCAGGGGCTGGGGCCAACGTCCTGACTTTC.

This chain uses TRBV15 with TRBJ1-1; 7 bases fit TRBD1. This CDR3 comprises 13 residues. Germline loops: CDR1 LNHNV, CDR2 YYDKDF (reference sequence). The junction had 7 bases not matched to a gene; V was cut back by 10 bases and J by 2 bases. The CDR3 DNA follows: TGTGCCAGCACCGACAGGGTTAACACTGAAGCTTTCTTT. It yields the protein CASTDRVNTEAFF.

This clonotype was recorded many times. V and J are TRBV2 and TRBJ2-2; D unclear. Deletions cut 0 bases from V and 5 bases from J, with 7 bases between. CDR1 and CDR2 from the germline V gene are SNHLY and FYNNEI. The CDR3 length is 14 residues. In DNA, the CDR3 is TGTGCCAGCAGTGAAGCGCAAGGAACCGGGGAGCTGTTTTTT. It yields the protein CASSEAQGTGELFF.

There are a few counts of this clonotype. The chain uses TRBV7-2 and TRBJ2-7; 8 bases agree with TRBD1. Germline V lookup: CDR1 SGHTA, CDR2 FQGNSA. Trimming cost V 3 bases and J 5 bases; bases outside gene matches: 9. The CDR3 has 15 amino acids. This CDR3 reads CASSLQDRGRNEQYF. The CDR3 coding sequence is TGTGCCAGCAGCTTGCAAGACAGGGGAAGGAACGAGCAGTACTTC.

The CDR3 protein is CASSSYGAGGRETQYF. Written as DNA, the CDR3 is TGTGCCAGCAGTTCCTATGGAGCGGGAGGGCGAGAGACCCAGTACTTC. The chain links TRBV6-2 or TRBV6-3 to TRBJ2-5; 10 bases map to TRBD2. CDR3 length equals 16 residues. Trimming at V came to 4 bases and at J to 4 bases, leaving 9 bases not matched to a gene. The V gene's germline CDR1 is MNHEY and CDR2 SVGEGT.

V is TRBV7-2 and J is TRBJ1-6, with D hard to call. This CDR3 spans 13 amino acids. Germline values: CDR1 SGHTA, CDR2 FQGNSA. Trimming left V 8 bases short and J 7 bases short, with 12 bases between. The DNA for the CDR3 is TGTGCCAGCGGGCGGCAGACGAATTCACCCCTCCACTTT. Translation: CASGRQTNSPLHF.

The J gene is TRBJ2-1, the V gene TRBV6-2 or TRBV6-3; 9 bases align to TRBD2. This CDR3 has 21 amino acids. Losses at the gene ends were 6 bases for V and 0 bases for J; bases not matched to a gene: 21. Germline CDR1 and CDR2: MNHEY and SVGEGT. This CDR3 reads CASSRLPGLAPSSSSYNEQFF. In DNA, the CDR3 is TGTGCCAGCAGCCGCCTCCCGGGACTAGCACCTTCATCGAGCTCCTACAATGAGCAGTTCTTC.

This clonotype was found a few times. The chain joins TRBV18 to TRBJ2-5; D is uncertain. V was shortened by 0 bases and J by 1 base, with 12 bases between the two germline ends. This CDR3 has 16 residues. Germline CDR1 is KGHSH and CDR2 is LQKENI. This chain's CDR3 is CASSPPSPRSQETQYF. CDR3 sequence (DNA): TGTGCCAGCTCACCACCCTCACCGCGAAGCCAAGAGACCCAGTACTTC.

Regarding this clonotype: Mismatch with germline at one junction end may stem from a read error. The V and J genes are TRBV4-3 and TRBJ2-1, with 13 bases matching TRBD2. CDR3 length: 17 residues. Per the germline V gene, CDR1 is LGHNA and CDR2 is YSLEER. Here the CDR3 DNA reads TGCGCCAGCGGCCAAGAGGTTACTAGCGGGAGGGGAAATGAGCAGTTCTTC. This codes for CASGQEVTSGRGNEQFF.

The chain is built from TRBV3-1 and TRBJ2-4, with 8 bases aligning to TRBD1. Unmatched junction bases numbered 5, after V lost 4 bases and J lost 0 bases. Germline V gene lookup returns CDR1 LGHDT and CDR2 YNNKEL (reference sequence). The CDR3 has 16 amino acids. CDR3: CASSLGTGLAKNIQYF. The CDR3 coding sequence is TGTGCCAGCAGCCTGGGGACAGGACTAGCCAAAAACATTCAGTACTTC.

J is TRBJ2-7 and V is TRBV4-3; 8 nucleotides match TRBD1. Losses at the gene ends were 3 bases for V and 2 bases for J; bases not matched to a gene: 6. Germline CDR1 and CDR2: LGHNA and YSLEER. The CDR3 loop spans 15 amino acids. The CDR3, as DNA: TGCGCCAGCAGCCATAGGACAGGGCCCCCCTACGAGCAGTACTTC. This sequence encodes CASSHRTGPPYEQYF.

This clonotype showed up just a few times. Written as DNA, the CDR3 is TGCGCCAGCAGCCAAGGTGCCTCAAAGCAAGAGACCCAGTACTTC. Translation: CASSQGASKQETQYF. J is TRBJ2-5 and V is TRBV4-3; no clear D. From germline, CDR1 is LGHNA and CDR2 YSLEER. The CDR3 contains 15 residues. The V end lost 1 base, the J end lost 2 bases, and 11 bases lay between the germline ends.

This clonotype was seen a handful of times. The chain links TRBV5-1 to TRBJ2-2; D possibly corresponds to TRBD1 (7 bases). CDR1 SGHRS and CDR2 YFSETQ come from the germline V gene. This CDR3 has 17 amino acids. V was trimmed by 4 bases and J by 0 bases, leaving 16 bases between them. The CDR3 sequence is CASSDPGGTANTGELFF. The DNA of the CDR3 is TGCGCCAGCAGCGACCCGGGCGGGACAGCGAACACCGGGGAGCTGTTTTTT.

The sample holds a few counts of this clonotype. No DNA is shown, since the ends of the CDR3 on it are uncertain; the CDR3 is the one TCRdb lists. J is TRBJ2-2 and V is TRBV12-3 or TRBV12-4; the D call of TRBD1 is as the table states it, not checked on the DNA. The CDR3 extends over 16 residues, inclusive of both ends. The CDR3 protein is CASSPKWGGGGELFFF.

This clonotype appeared a few times. In nucleotides, the CDR3 is TGCAGCGTTCAACTCCCGGAAGAGACCCAGTACTTC. Translating it yields CSVQLPEETQYF. The chain uses TRBV29-1 and TRBJ2-5, with D uncertain. The V end lost 5 bases, the J end lost 3 bases, and 10 bases lay between the germline ends. Germline V gene lookup returns CDR1 SQVTM and CDR2 ANQGSEA. This CDR3 contains 12 residues.

This clonotype appeared a few times. V is TRBV7-8 and J is TRBJ2-4, with a possible D match to TRBD1 (6 bases). Germline CDR1 reads SGHVS; CDR2 reads FQNEAQ. Trimming pared 2 bases from V and 1 base from J, leaving 21 bases between. The CDR3 loop spans 19 amino acids. The CDR3 loop is CASSLRAVIGQGAKNIQYF. The CDR3 coding sequence is TGTGCCAGCAGCTTAAGGGCTGTAATCGGGCAGGGGGCCAAAAACATTCAGTACTTC.

This clonotype appeared a few times. J is TRBJ2-3 and V is TRBV5-1; 8 bases are shared with TRBD2. The V gene end was trimmed by 7 bases and the J gene end by 4 bases; junction bases not matched to a gene: 5. The CDR3 runs to 13 residues. Germline CDR1 reads SGHRS; CDR2 reads YFSETQ. CDR3 sequence: CASRTSQADTQYF. The CDR3 DNA sequence: TGCGCCAGCCGGACTAGCCAAGCAGATACGCAGTATTTT.

The genes are TRBV12-3 or TRBV12-4 and TRBJ2-5; D assignment may be TRBD1 or TRBD2 (6 bases each). The CDR3 is made up of 14 amino acids. V dropped 6 bases and J dropped 4 bases, with 15 bases sitting between them. The CDR3 spells CASRLLTGAETQYF. DNA for the CDR3: TGTGCCAGCAGGCTACTTACGGGGGCAGAGACCCAGTACTTC.